A single sample is the source of the 11 T cell receptor beta chains below, sequenced in a study of type 1 and type 2 diabetes patients. Amplification started from genomic DNA. Amplification of the beta chain CDR3 used 30 forward and 13 reverse multiplex primers. One entry per CDR3 protein results from TCRdb running MiXCR on the multiplex PCR reads. The table has fewer than 350,000 distinct CDR3 sequences, over 45% seen once; the top ten hold 12% to 15%. The sequenced material came from peripheral blood mononuclear cells (PBMCs). These receptors all come from a man aged 18 to 35 with type 2 diabetes.

This clonotype was counted ten times or more. This chain links TRBV19 with TRBJ2-5; TRBD2 agrees at 7 bases. The germline gives CDR1 LNHDA, CDR2 SQIVND (reference sequence). The CDR3 has 15 residues. Losses at the gene ends were 5 bases for V and 4 bases for J; bases not matched to a gene: 10. The CDR3: CASSPLVAGIETQYF. The CDR3 DNA sequence: TGTGCCAGTAGTCCCCTGGTAGCGGGCATAGAGACCCAGTACTTC.

The rearrangement joins TRBV20-1 to TRBJ1-5; the match to TRBD1 covers 12 bases. Germline V gene lookup returns CDR1 DFQATT and CDR2 SNEGSKA (reference sequence). The CDR3 is made up of 15 amino acids. Trimming took 6 bases from V and 6 from J; bases not matched to a gene: 9. CDR3 DNA: TGCAGTGCATATGCCCGGGGACAGGGGGCTCAGCCCCAGCATTTT. It codes for CSAYARGQGAQPQHF.

Only a few counts were recorded for this clonotype. V is TRBV29-1 and J is TRBJ2-7; TRBD2 matches 8 bases. The CDR3 runs 13 residues. V was clipped by 6 bases and J by 5 bases; unmatched bases: 9. The germline V gene encodes CDR1 SQVTM and CDR2 ANQGSEA. For the CDR3, the DNA is TGCAGCGTGGCGGGGGGAACTCCAGACGAGCAGTACTTC. As protein: CSVAGGTPDEQYF.

This clonotype was observed a handful of times. V gene TRBV19 combines with J gene TRBJ2-7, with a tentative D call TRBD1 (5 bases). V was shortened by 10 bases and J by 6 bases, with 13 bases between the two germline ends. The CDR3 consists of 11 residues. CDR1 LNHDA and CDR2 SQIVND come from the germline V gene (reference sequence). The DNA of the CDR3 is TGTGCCACCCGAGACAGCCTCGAGCAGTACTTC. It encodes CATRDSLEQYF.

The gene calls are TRBV6-6 and TRBJ2-5, with TRBD2 matching over 10 bases. CDR3 size: 14 residues. The J segment lost 9 bases and the V segment lost 6 bases, leaving 10 bases of the junction unmatched. Germline loops: CDR1 MNHNY, CDR2 SVGAGI (reference sequence). The CDR3 region is CASSRGTSEVSQYF. CDR3 DNA sequence: TGTGCCAGCAGCCGCGGGACTAGCGAGGTCTCCCAGTACTTC.

DNA for the CDR3: TGTGCCACCAGCGCCGGGACTAGCGGGAGAGTTCAAGAGACCCAGTACTTC. It yields the protein CATSAGTSGRVQETQYF. V is TRBV15 and J is TRBJ2-5; 14 bases agree with TRBD2. Germline trimming cut 5 bases from V and 2 bases from J; bases unmatched to any gene: 7. Germline CDR1 and CDR2: LNHNV and YYDKDF (reference sequence). CDR3 length: 17 amino acids. The variable domain in full, completed from reference TRBV15 and TRBJ2-5, reads DAMVIQNPRYQVTQFGKPVTLSCSQTLNHNVMYWYQQKSSQAPKLLFHYYDKDFNNEADTPDNFQSRRPNTSFCFLDIRSPGLGDTAMYLCATSAGTSGRVQETQYFGPGTRLLVL.

Only a few counts were recorded for this clonotype. V gene TRBV20-1 combines with J gene TRBJ2-3; 8 nucleotides agree with TRBD1. Germline CDR1 is DFQATT and CDR2 is SNEGSKA (reference sequence). V trimming: 5 bases; J trimming: 4 bases; junction bases outside the gene matches: 5. CDR3 length equals 13 residues. In DNA form, the CDR3 reads TGCAGTGCTTTAGCGGACAGGGCAGATACGCAGTATTTT. This gives the protein CSALADRADTQYF.

Regarding this clonotype: This may stem from a read error, because a much larger clone lies one nucleotide away. The CDR3 carries no conserved terminal phenylalanine or tryptophan, so it likely arises from a read error. The gene calls are TRBV25-1 and TRBJ2-7, with TRBD2 identical over 9 bases. Germline lookup yields CDR1 MGHDK and CDR2 SYGVNS. There are 19 residues in the CDR3. The J segment lost 2 bases and the V segment lost 5 bases, leaving 19 bases of the junction unmatched. CDR3 nucleotides: TGTGCCAGCAGTCTCGAGGGGCTTAATCGGCGGGAGGGGGCCTACGAGCAGTACCTC. The encoded protein is CASSLEGLNRREGAYEQYL.

The V gene is TRBV15, the J gene TRBJ1-1, with a possible D match to TRBD1 (6 bases). There are 15 residues in the CDR3. Deletions cut 0 bases from V and 4 bases from J, with 12 bases between. Germline-derived CDR1 and CDR2 are LNHNV and YYDKDF (reference sequence). For the CDR3, the DNA is TGTGCCACCAGCAGAGAGGTTGAGGGGGGCACTGAAGCTTTCTTT. Translation gives CATSREVEGGTEAFF.

Only a few counts were recorded for this clonotype. The V gene is TRBV27, the J gene TRBJ2-7; maybe TRBD2 (5 bases). Germline-derived CDR1 and CDR2 are MNHEY and SMNVEV (reference sequence). V lost 6 bases and J 1 base, leaving 10 bases between the germline ends. The CDR3 has 13 amino acids. CDR3 residues: CASSQSGSYEQYF. CDR3 nucleotides: TGTGCCAGCAGCCAATCGGGGTCCTACGAGCAGTACTTC.

This chain joins TRBV12-3 or TRBV12-4 and TRBJ2-7; D could derive from TRBD1 or TRBD2 (5 bases each). The V gene lost 4 bases and the J gene lost 6 bases, with 13 bases spanning the gap. This CDR3 has 13 amino acids. The CDR3 loop is CASSSPLRGEQYF. The CDR3, as DNA: TGTGCCAGCAGTTCCCCCTTGAGGGGCGAGCAGTACTTC.